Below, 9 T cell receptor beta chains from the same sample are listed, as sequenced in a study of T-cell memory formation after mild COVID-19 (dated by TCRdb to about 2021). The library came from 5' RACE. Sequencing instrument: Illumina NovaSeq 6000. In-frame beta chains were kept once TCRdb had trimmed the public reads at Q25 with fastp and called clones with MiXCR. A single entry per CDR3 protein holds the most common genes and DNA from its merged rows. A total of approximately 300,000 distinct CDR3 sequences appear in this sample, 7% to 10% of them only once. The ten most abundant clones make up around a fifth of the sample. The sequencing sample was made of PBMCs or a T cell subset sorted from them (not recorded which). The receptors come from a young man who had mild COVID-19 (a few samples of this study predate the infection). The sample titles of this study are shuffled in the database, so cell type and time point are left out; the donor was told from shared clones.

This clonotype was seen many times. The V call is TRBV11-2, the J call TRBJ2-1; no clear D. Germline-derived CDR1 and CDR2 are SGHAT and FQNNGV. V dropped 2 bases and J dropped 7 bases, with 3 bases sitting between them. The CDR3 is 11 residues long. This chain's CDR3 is CASSLRNEQFF. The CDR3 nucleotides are TGTGCCAGCAGCTTACGGAATGAGCAGTTCTTC. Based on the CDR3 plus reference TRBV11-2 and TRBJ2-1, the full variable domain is EAGVAQSPRYKIIEKRQSVAFWCNPISGHATLYWYQQILGQGPKLLIQFQNNGVVDDSQLPKDRFSAERLKGVDSTLKIQPAKLEDSAVYLCASSLRNEQFFGPGTRLTVL.

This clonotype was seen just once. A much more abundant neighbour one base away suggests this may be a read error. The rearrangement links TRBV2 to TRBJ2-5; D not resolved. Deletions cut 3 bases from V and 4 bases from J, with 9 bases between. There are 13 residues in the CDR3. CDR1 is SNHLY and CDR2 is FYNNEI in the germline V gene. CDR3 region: CASSDSQRETQYF. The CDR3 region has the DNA TGTGCCAGCAGTGATAGTCAGCGAGAGACCCAGTACTTC. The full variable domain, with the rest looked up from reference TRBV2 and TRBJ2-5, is EPEVTQTPSHQVTQMGQEVILRCVPISNHLYFYWYRQILGQKVEFLVSFYNNEISEKSEIFDDQFSVERPDGSNFTLKIRSTKLEDSAMYFCASSDSQRETQYFGPGTRLLVL.

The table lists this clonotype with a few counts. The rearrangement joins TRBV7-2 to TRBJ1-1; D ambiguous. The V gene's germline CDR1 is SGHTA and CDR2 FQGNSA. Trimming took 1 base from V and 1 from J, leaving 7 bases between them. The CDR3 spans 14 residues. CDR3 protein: CASSLVGRNTEAFF. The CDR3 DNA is TGTGCCAGCAGCTTAGTCGGCAGGAACACTGAAGCTTTCTTT.

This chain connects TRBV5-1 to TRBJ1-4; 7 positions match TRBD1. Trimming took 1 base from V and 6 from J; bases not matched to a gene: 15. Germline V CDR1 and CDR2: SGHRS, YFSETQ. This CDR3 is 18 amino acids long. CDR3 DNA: TGCGCCAGCAGCTTGATGGGGCCTTACAGGGGCCCGGATGAAAAACTGTTTTTT. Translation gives CASSLMGPYRGPDEKLFF.

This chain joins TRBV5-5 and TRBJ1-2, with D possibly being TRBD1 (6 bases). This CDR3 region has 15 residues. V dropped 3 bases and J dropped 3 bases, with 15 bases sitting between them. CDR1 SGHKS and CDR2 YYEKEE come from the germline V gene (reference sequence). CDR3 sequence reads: CASSSLGASDYGYTF. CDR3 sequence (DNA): TGTGCCAGCAGCTCGTTGGGGGCATCGGACTATGGCTACACCTTC.

CDR3 DNA: TGTGCCAGCAGCCGCAACAGGGGTAATTCACCCCTCCACTTT. Amino acids: CASSRNRGNSPLHF. The V gene is TRBV6-5, the J gene TRBJ1-6; 7 bases line up with TRBD1. The CDR3 contains 14 residues. CDR1 is MNHEY and CDR2 is SVGAGI in the germline V gene. After removal of 6 bases from V and 6 bases from J, the junction contained 5 bases not matched to a gene.

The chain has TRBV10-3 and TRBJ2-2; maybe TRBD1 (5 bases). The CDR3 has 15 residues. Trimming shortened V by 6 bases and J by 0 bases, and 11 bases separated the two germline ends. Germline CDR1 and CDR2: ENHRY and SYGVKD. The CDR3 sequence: CAISADTSNTGELFF. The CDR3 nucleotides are TGTGCCATCAGCGCGGACACGTCGAACACCGGGGAGCTGTTTTTT.

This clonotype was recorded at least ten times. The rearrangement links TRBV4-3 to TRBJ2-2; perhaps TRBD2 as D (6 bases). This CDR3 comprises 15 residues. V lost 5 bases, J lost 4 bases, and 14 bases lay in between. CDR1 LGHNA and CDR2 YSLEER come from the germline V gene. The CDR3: CASSLQTRSTGELFF. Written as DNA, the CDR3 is TGCGCCAGCAGCTTACAGACTAGGTCCACCGGGGAGCTGTTTTTT.

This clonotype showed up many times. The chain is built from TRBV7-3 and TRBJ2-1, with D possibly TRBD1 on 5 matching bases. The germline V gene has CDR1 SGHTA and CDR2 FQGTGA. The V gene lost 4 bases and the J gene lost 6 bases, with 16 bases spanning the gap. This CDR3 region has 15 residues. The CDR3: CASSSRQGRINEQFF. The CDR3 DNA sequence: TGTGCCAGCAGCTCCCGGCAGGGCAGAATCAATGAGCAGTTCTTC.